This T cell receptor beta chain is from a study of shared clonotypes between healthy human individuals. Findings of the study overall: The four-donor shared clonotypes exceeded non-shared clonotypes in generation probability, with non-shared ones scoring lower. With a handful of donors compared, around 5% of naive CD4 clonotypes were shared.

Notes on this clone: Its specificity is unknown.

CD8 cells classed as naive were CD45RO-negative and positively selected for CCR7, excluding terminally differentiated effector memory CD45RA+ cells. Trimming took 5 bases from V and 3 from J, leaving 11 bases between them. CDR1 is LNHDA, CDR2 SQIVND, per germline (reference sequence). The length of the CDR3 is 13 residues. Method: immunoSEQ multiplex PCR; TCRdb's copy keeps in-frame clones and lacks some. The table includes about 1,800,000 clones, roughly 94% detected once. The J gene is TRBJ2-7, the V gene TRBV19; weak D call: TRBD1 (5 bases). Input material: naive CD8+ T cells sorted from blood. The sequence was collected from a man aged 18 to 29 in good health. CDR3 coding DNA: TGTGCCAGTAGTCTAGGGGTCGGCTACGAGCAGTACTTC. Translating gives CASSLGVGYEQYF.